The T cell receptor beta chain under discussion was sequenced for a study of blood T cells in healthy people across ages. Findings and limits, study-wide: Comparison with aged donors showed that long-lived donors had more naive CD4+ cells and higher diversity. In the absence of known donor CMV status, changes in expanded clonotypes were possibly confounded.

CDR3 length: 15 amino acids. Trimming stripped 3 bases from V and 2 bases from J, with 14 bases between. Germline lookup yields CDR1 DFQATT and CDR2 SNEGSKA (reference sequence). Next came a second PCR, run for about 7 to 12 cycles, which used a sample-barcoded 5' primer along with a J-beta primer mix. Each CDR3 protein gets one entry after TCRdb re-called the 5' RACE reads with MiXCR. The sample has 1.5 million to 2 million distinct CDR3 sequences, roughly 52% seen once; the top ten hold roughly 2.1%. Note on this clonotype: Its antigen is unknown.

Material for sequencing was blood. The receptor was derived from a woman in her 40s in good health. V gene TRBV20-1 combines with J gene TRBJ1-5; D uncertain. CDR3 protein: CSASLTVRGNQPQHF. CDR3 coding DNA: TGCAGTGCTAGTCTCACGGTCCGGGGCAATCAGCCCCAGCATTTT.